A selection of T cell receptor beta chains follows, all from one sample in a study of tumor and adjacent non-tumor tissue in lung cancer. TCRdb processed the multiplex PCR reads anew with MiXCR; each CDR3 protein has one entry. The profile shows more than 85,000 distinct CDR3 sequences, about 61% of them singletons. The sequenced sample consisted of lung tumor tissue. These receptors came from an older man with non-small cell lung cancer. The CDR3 runs from the conserved cysteine through the conserved F or W. Fields, in order: V gene, clone size, D gene, J gene, CDR3 DNA, CDR3 protein. D genes are given only for firm matches. The size field is filled for only some rows; it gives once, few, many or a size class.

v_gene: TRBV20-1; abundance: medium-sized; d_gene: TRBD2; j_gene: TRBJ2-4; CDR3nt: TGCAGTGCTAGAGGTTGGGCGGGGGAAAACATTCAGTACTTC; CDR3aa: CSARGWAGENIQYF
v_gene: TRBV12-3/TRBV12-4; abundance: NA; d_gene: NA; j_gene: TRBJ2-3; CDR3nt: TGTGCCAGCAGGCAGGGGGGGGGATGGATGACAGATACTCAGTATTTT; CDR3aa: CASRQGGGWMTDTQYF
v_gene: TRBV5-6; abundance: NA; d_gene: NA; j_gene: TRBJ1-1; CDR3nt: TGTGCCAGCAGGACGGTAATGAACACTGAAGCTTTCTTT; CDR3aa: CASRTVMNTEAFF
v_gene: TRBV28; abundance: NA; d_gene: NA; j_gene: TRBJ2-7; CDR3nt: TGTGCCAGCAGTAACCTCAGGGGGAGGGGGCGCGAGCAGTACTTC; CDR3aa: CASSNLRGRGREQYF
v_gene: TRBV10-3; abundance: once; d_gene: TRBD1; j_gene: TRBJ1-5; CDR3nt: TGTGCCATCGGGCAGGAGACAGGGGGCCATTGGGGCAATCAGCCCCAGCATTTT; CDR3aa: CAIGQETGGHWGNQPQHF
v_gene: TRBV7-8; abundance: NA; d_gene: TRBD2; j_gene: TRBJ2-3; CDR3nt: TGTGCCAGCAGCCCTCTCTTAGCGGGGAGTGATACGCAGTATTTT; CDR3aa: CASSPLLAGSDTQYF
v_gene: TRBV28; abundance: many; d_gene: TRBD1; j_gene: TRBJ1-5; CDR3nt: TGTGCCAGCAGGGCCGGGACAGGGACAAATCAGCCCCAGCATTTT; CDR3aa: CASRAGTGTNQPQHF
v_gene: TRBV11-2; abundance: NA; d_gene: NA; j_gene: TRBJ2-3; CDR3nt: TGTGCCAGCAGTACTAAGGGTAGAAGCACACATACGCAGTATTTT; CDR3aa: CASSTKGRSTHTQYF
v_gene: TRBV6-6; abundance: NA; d_gene: TRBD1; j_gene: TRBJ2-1; CDR3nt: TGTACCAGAAGTTACGGTCGGGTAGCGAGGGGGCTTGAGCAGTTCTTC; CDR3aa: CTRSYGRVARGLEQFF
v_gene: TRBV11-2; abundance: NA; d_gene: NA; j_gene: TRBJ2-2; CDR3nt: TGTGCCAGCAGCTTAGGTGGGGGCATGACCGGGGAACTATTTTTT; CDR3aa: CASSLGGGMTGELFF
v_gene: TRBV7-8; abundance: many; d_gene: TRBD1; j_gene: TRBJ2-5; CDR3nt: TGTGCCAGCAGCTTAAGGGGACAGGGGGCGAGGGAGACCCAGTACTTC; CDR3aa: CASSLRGQGARETQYF
v_gene: TRBV30; abundance: few; d_gene: NA; j_gene: TRBJ1-1; CDR3nt: TGTGCCTGGAGACGGGGGAACACTGAAGCTTTCTTT; CDR3aa: CAWRRGNTEAFF
v_gene: TRBV4-2; abundance: NA; d_gene: NA; j_gene: TRBJ1-5; CDR3nt: TGTGTCAGGAGTCAAGGGAGGATGCATGGGATGAGCAATCAGCCCCAGCATTTT; CDR3aa: CVRSQGRMHGMSNQPQHF
v_gene: TRBV6-2/TRBV6-3; abundance: many; d_gene: NA; j_gene: TRBJ2-3; CDR3nt: TGTGCCAGCAGCTCCCCAAAGCGGGCCACAGATACGCAGTATTTT; CDR3aa: CASSSPKRATDTQYF
v_gene: TRBV29-1; abundance: many; d_gene: NA; j_gene: TRBJ2-5; CDR3nt: TGCAGCGTTGAGTTCCTAGCTCAAGAGACCCAGTACTTC; CDR3aa: CSVEFLAQETQYF
v_gene: TRBV29-1; abundance: NA; d_gene: NA; j_gene: TRBJ2-7; CDR3nt: TGCAGCTTTAGGAAAGGGACTGCCTATGAGCAGTACTTC; CDR3aa: CSFRKGTAYEQYF
v_gene: TRBV20-1; abundance: NA; d_gene: NA; j_gene: TRBJ1-4; CDR3nt: TGCAGTGCCCTCGGACGGCTAAATGAAAAACTGTTTTTT; CDR3aa: CSALGRLNEKLFF
v_gene: TRBV12-3/TRBV12-4; abundance: many; d_gene: NA; j_gene: TRBJ1-3; CDR3nt: TGTGCCAGCAGCCCACTCGGAGGGGTTGGAAACACCATATATTTT; CDR3aa: CASSPLGGVGNTIYF
v_gene: TRBV6-5; abundance: NA; d_gene: TRBD1; j_gene: TRBJ2-2; CDR3nt: TGTGCCAGCCGGGGACAGCCTTCTTTGAACACCGGGGAGCTGTTTTTT; CDR3aa: CASRGQPSLNTGELFF
v_gene: TRBV11-2; abundance: NA; d_gene: NA; j_gene: TRBJ2-7; CDR3nt: TGTGCCAGCAGCTTGCCCTTCGAGCAGTACTTC; CDR3aa: CASSLPFEQYF
v_gene: TRBV4-1; abundance: NA; d_gene: NA; j_gene: TRBJ2-3; CDR3nt: TGCGCCGGCAGCCAAACCGGTGGGGCACAGTATTTT; CDR3aa: CAGSQTGGAQYF
v_gene: TRBV30; abundance: many; d_gene: NA; j_gene: TRBJ1-5; CDR3nt: TGTGCCTGGAGTGTTGAAGGGGGCAATCAGCCCCAGCATTTT; CDR3aa: CAWSVEGGNQPQHF
v_gene: TRBV29-1; abundance: NA; d_gene: NA; j_gene: TRBJ2-3; CDR3nt: TGCAACGTTGAAGGAAGTAGCACAGATACGCAATATTTT; CDR3aa: CNVEGSSTDTQYF
v_gene: TRBV28; abundance: NA; d_gene: NA; j_gene: TRBJ2-7; CDR3nt: TGTGCCAGCACCCAGGATACGCGACAGGCGGAGCAGTACTTC; CDR3aa: CASTQDTRQAEQYF
v_gene: TRBV28; abundance: once; d_gene: NA; j_gene: TRBJ2-3; CDR3nt: TGTGCCAGCAGAGGGGGAGTAGATACGCAGTATTTT; CDR3aa: CASRGGVDTQYF
v_gene: TRBV11-2; abundance: NA; d_gene: NA; j_gene: TRBJ2-5; CDR3nt: TGTGCCAGCAGTTTAGGTCCCCTGGGTGGGGTTCAAGAGACCCTGTACTTC; CDR3aa: CASSLGPLGGVQETLYF